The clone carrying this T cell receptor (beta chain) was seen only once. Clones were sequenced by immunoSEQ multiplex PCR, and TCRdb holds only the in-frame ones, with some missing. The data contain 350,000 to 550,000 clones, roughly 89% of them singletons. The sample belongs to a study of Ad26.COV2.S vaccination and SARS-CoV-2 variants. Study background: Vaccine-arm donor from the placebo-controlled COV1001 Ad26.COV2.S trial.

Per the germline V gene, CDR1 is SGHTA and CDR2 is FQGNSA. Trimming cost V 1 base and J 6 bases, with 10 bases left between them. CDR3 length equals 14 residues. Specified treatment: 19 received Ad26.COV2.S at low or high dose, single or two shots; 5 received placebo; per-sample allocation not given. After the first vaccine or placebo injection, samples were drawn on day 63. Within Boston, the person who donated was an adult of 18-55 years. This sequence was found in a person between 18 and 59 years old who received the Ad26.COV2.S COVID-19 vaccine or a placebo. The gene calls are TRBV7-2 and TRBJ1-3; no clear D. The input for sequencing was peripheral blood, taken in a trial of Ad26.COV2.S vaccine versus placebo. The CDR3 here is CASSLGGAVNTIYF. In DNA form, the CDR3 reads TGTGCCAGCAGCTTAGGGGGTGCGGTAAACACCATATATTTT.